This entry concerns a single T cell receptor (beta chain). What it recognizes is unknown. This sample was taken from a study of PD-1 blockade in classical Hodgkin lymphoma. Findings of the study overall: Newly diagnosed patients had diversity similar to the baseline diversity of complete responders. CD4+ TCR diversity, unlike CD8+, rose significantly by C4D1.

Brentuximab vedotin exposure varied, and every patient relapsed after autologous stem cell transplantation. Complete response, partial response or progressive disease was recorded as best response. This table comes from immunoSEQ multiplex PCR, and its TCRdb copy is limited to in-frame clones, with some not included. The sample consists of 45,000 or so clones, roughly 90% of them appearing once. The CDR3 extends over 13 amino acids. CDR1 and CDR2 from the germline V gene are MNHEY and SMNVEV (reference sequence). V was cut by 1 base and J by 7 bases, with 8 bases left in between. The specimen was peripheral blood mononuclear cells (PBMCs), collected at baseline. The TCR originated in a human donor with classical Hodgkin lymphoma. This chain uses TRBV27 with TRBJ1-5; TRBD1 might be the D (5 bases). The CDR3 DNA follows: TGTGCCAGCAGTTTATTCGGGGCGCAGCCCCAGCATTTT. This translates into CASSLFGAQPQHF.